This TCR beta chain was sequenced for a study of T cell responses to AZD1222 COVID-19 vaccine (dated by TCRdb to the early 2020s). Background on the whole study: AZD1222 recipients whose second dose came at about 4 weeks and those whose second dose came at about 12 weeks were combined into one group, since spike-specific TCR depth and breadth did not differ between the two schedules. Trial participants were enrolled by age into subgroups of 18-55, 56-69 and 70-plus years, and around 150, 28 and 57 TCR-sequenced participants, respectively, were included in these subgroups. A total of under 250 trial participants underwent TCR sequencing, of whom about 200 had received two doses of AZD1222 and some 25 had received two doses of the MenACWY control vaccine. The investigation overall reported the following: CD4 TCRs associated with the vaccine covered the entire spike protein, and the dominant responses were in regions 160-218 and 743-854. Conclusions about previously exposed vaccinees are limited because only six or seven AZD1222 recipients were SARS-CoV-2 seropositive at baseline. In the small 56-69-year group, the increase in depth fell short of significance, most likely because of low power. Most participants were white British and females outnumbered males, and the authors suggested that clonal diversity may have been underestimated. Epitopes outside the regions mutated in the B.1.351 and B.1.1.7 variants were reportedly recognized by nearly half of the unique spike-specific TCRs. Because no day 14 peak-response samples were available, repertoires were characterized only after the peak T cell response. A significant rise in spike-specific TCR breadth and depth was observed after two AZD1222 doses relative to day 0 and relative to MenACWY recipients.

Trimming costs V 1 base and J 0 bases, and their ends lie 4 bases apart. Taken from the germline V gene, the CDR1 and CDR2 loops are MDHEN and SYDVKM. The CDR3 spans 14 residues, from the cysteine through the phenylalanine. Only CDR3 DNA remains: 42 bases, in frame from the first base. As concerns this clone: The antigen this receptor binds is unknown. Base qualities are not provided; no much larger clone lies one nucleotide away.

The CDR3 regions of human TCRbeta chains were analyzed by immunosequencing. For the original study's pipeline: Repertoire TCRs were checked for matches against a reference library of SARS-CoV-2-specific TCRs that had been generated using the MIRA antigen-specificity platform. Breadth was defined as the fraction of unique TCRs that were SARS-CoV-2-associated. Depth was defined as the fraction of total T cells that were SARS-CoV-2-associated. Using the MIRA data, each spike-specific TCR was mapped to the spike region that the TCR reacts to and placed in a CD4 or CD8 class. Log10-transformed breadth and depth values were compared by one-way ANOVA with Sidak's multiple comparisons tests. What TCRdb holds here is the immuneACCESS table cut down to in-frame rearrangements. Part of the clones is not present; checked against another copy, under half of the missing clones reflect an unresolved V gene, and the others are unexplained. V and J calls and clone size are those listed in that table; D and trimming were worked out from the DNA. This sample lists 90,000 to 130,000 clones; around 82% were detected once. 4.6% of the sample is in the top ten clones.

The meaning of the sample's time point label: baseline before first vaccination. Vaccinee samples came from UK trials COV001 and COV002, including a single-blind randomized controlled phase 2/3 trial of AZD1222 (ChAdOx1 nCoV-19) in healthy adults. For TCRbeta chain sequencing, PBMC samples from trial participants were taken at day 0 and at day 28 after the second dose. The sample consisted of peripheral blood, taken on day 0 of AZD1222 vaccination. This receptor chain uses TRBV28 and TRBJ2-1, with the D gene not clear enough to name. The sequence came from an adult in good health. CDR3 region: CASSLSSSYNEQFF. The nucleotide sequence reads TGTGCCAGCAGTTTATCCAGCTCCTACAATGAGCAGTTCTTC.